Listed below are T cell receptor beta chains from one sample, sequenced in a study of Graves' ophthalmopathy and Graves' hyperthyroidism. In TCRdb, the multiplex PCR reads were re-called with MiXCR into one record per CDR3 protein. The data hold a few hundred thousand distinct CDR3 sequences, with about 18% observed a single time. Input material: peripheral blood. Receptors were obtained from an adult woman with stable Graves' hyperthyroidism. Both conserved end residues are part of each CDR3. The D gene is left open where the match is weak. The size of a clone is reported for some rows only, either as once, few or many, or as a class for expanded clones.

D gene	V gene	CDR3 length	J gene	clone size	CDR3 protein	CDR3 DNA
TRBD1	TRBV12-3/TRBV12-4	15	TRBJ1-2	many	CASSSPGTGVDGYTF	TGTGCCAGCAGTTCCCCGGGGACAGGGGTGGATGGCTACACCTTC
TRBD2	TRBV4-2	15	TRBJ2-5	many	CASSQSAGGAETQYF	TGTGCCAGCAGCCAATCAGCGGGAGGAGCAGAGACCCAGTACTTC
TRBD1	TRBV7-2	13	TRBJ1-2	many	CASSRQGYRGYTF	TGTGCCAGCAGTAGACAGGGGTATAGAGGCTACACCTTC
-	TRBV4-3	15	TRBJ1-1	few	CASSQGRGGMAEAFF	TGCGCCAGCAGCCAAGGAAGGGGGGGAATGGCTGAAGCTTTCTTT
-	TRBV7-9	12	TRBJ1-6	many	CASSSDPSPLHF	TGTGCCAGCAGCTCGGACCCGTCACCCCTCCACTTT
-	TRBV6-1	13	TRBJ1-1	many	CASSGEGQTEAFF	TGTGCCAGCAGTGGCGAGGGGCAGACGGAAGCTTTCTTT
-	TRBV27	14	TRBJ2-7	few	CASSPGDSIYEQYF	TGTGCCAGCAGTCCGGGGGACTCGATCTACGAGCAGTACTTC
-	TRBV12-3/TRBV12-4	14	TRBJ2-7	many	CASSPARGVSEQYF	TGTGCCAGCAGTCCAGCGCGCGGGGTCAGCGAGCAGTACTTC
-	TRBV30	11	TRBJ1-2	many	CASITNYGYTF	TGTGCCTCCATCACTAACTATGGCTACACCTTC
-	TRBV6-2/TRBV6-3	16	TRBJ2-3	-	CASRSYSGHGTDTQYF	TGTGCCAGCAGATCATATAGCGGTCACGGCACAGATACGCAGTATTTT
-	TRBV5-1	12	TRBJ2-4	few	CASSPVAGIQYF	TGCGCCAGCAGCCCCGTCGCGGGCATTCAGTACTTC
-	TRBV20-1	16	TRBJ2-5	many	CSASPSQGLVGETQYF	TGCAGTGCTAGCCCATCGCAGGGGTTGGTAGGAGAGACCCAGTACTTC
-	TRBV11-1	13	TRBJ2-3	many	CASSLALSDTQYF	TGTGCCAGCAGCTTAGCCCTCAGCGATACGCAGTATTTT
-	TRBV10-3	13	TRBJ1-5	many	CATAPGGNQPQHF	TGTGCCACCGCTCCGGGAGGAAATCAGCCCCAGCATTTT
-	TRBV12-3/TRBV12-4	16	TRBJ1-1	-	CASSRSVWGPDTEAFF	TGTGCCAGCAGTCGCAGTGTGTGGGGGCCCGACACTGAAGCTTTCTTT
-	TRBV13	15	TRBJ2-5	many	CASSLSENLRETQYF	TGTGCCAGCAGCTTATCGGAGAATTTGAGAGAGACCCAGTACTTC
-	TRBV5-1	11	TRBJ1-1	many	CASSQTGEAFF	TGCGCCAGCAGCCAAACAGGTGAAGCTTTCTTT
-	TRBV5-1	15	TRBJ1-1	many	CASSYNPSVNTEAFF	TGCGCCAGCAGCTATAACCCGTCCGTGAACACTGAAGCTTTCTTT
-	TRBV6-1	15	TRBJ1-6	many	CASSEREEGTSPLHF	TGTGCCAGCAGTGAACGGGAAGAGGGGACCTCACCCCTCCACTTT
-	TRBV10-1	16	TRBJ2-7	-	CASSESTRGLYYEQYF	TGCGCCAGCAGTGAGTCGACTCGGGGGCTTTACTACGAGCAGTACTTC
-	TRBV11-2	14	TRBJ2-7	-	CASSLGGRGNEQYF	TGTGCCAGCAGCTTAGGGGGTCGCGGTAACGAGCAGTACTTC
-	TRBV12-3/TRBV12-4	13	TRBJ2-5	many	CASSSTGPETQYF	TGTGCCAGCAGTTCTACAGGGCCCGAGACCCAGTACTTC
-	TRBV5-1	15	TRBJ2-7	many	CASSLDGAYRFEQYF	TGCGCCAGCAGCTTGGATGGGGCGTATCGGTTCGAGCAGTACTTC
TRBD1	TRBV19	15	TRBJ2-2	many	CASTPGTANTGELFF	TGTGCCAGCACCCCCGGGACAGCCAACACCGGGGAGCTGTTTTTT
-	TRBV20-1	13	TRBJ1-3	many	CSARDEGGNTIYF	TGCAGTGCTAGAGACGAGGGTGGAAACACCATATATTTT
-	TRBV20-1	11	TRBJ1-3	many	CSARSGDTIYF	TGCAGTGCTAGATCGGGGGACACCATATATTTT
TRBD1	TRBV6-2/TRBV6-3	15	TRBJ2-5	many	CASSYPTGGQETQYF	TGTGCCAGCAGTTACCCAACAGGGGGGCAAGAGACCCAGTACTTC
-	TRBV4-1	15	TRBJ1-1	many	CASSQEVGAYTEAFF	TGCGCCAGCAGCCAAGAAGTAGGGGCTTATACTGAAGCTTTCTTT
-	TRBV2	12	TRBJ2-5	-	CAISDSRETQYF	TGTGCCATCAGTGATAGCCGAGAGACCCAGTACTTC
-	TRBV19	17	TRBJ1-1	many	CASSIKGGTGLGPEAFF	TGTGCCAGTAGCATCAAAGGAGGAACAGGGTTAGGACCTGAAGCTTTCTTT
-	TRBV9	14	TRBJ1-1	many	CASSVLQQGTEAFF	TGTGCCAGCAGCGTACTCCAACAAGGCACTGAAGCTTTCTTT
-	TRBV6-2/TRBV6-3	14	TRBJ2-2	many	CASTKIAATGELFF	TGTGCCAGCACCAAAATTGCAGCCACCGGGGAGCTGTTTTTT
-	TRBV18	15	TRBJ1-1	-	CASSPLGRGYTEAFF	TGTGCCAGCTCACCACTCGGGCGGGGATACACTGAAGCTTTCTTT
-	TRBV20-1	14	TRBJ1-5	many	CSARKGVGNQPQHF	TGCAGTGCTAGAAAGGGTGTGGGCAATCAGCCCCAGCATTTT
TRBD2	TRBV20-1	16	TRBJ2-7	few	CSARPPASGSVYEQYF	TGCAGTGCTAGACCCCCGGCTAGCGGGAGTGTCTACGAGCAGTACTTC
TRBD1	TRBV11-2	15	TRBJ2-5	many	CASSLAPGQGETQYF	TGTGCCAGCAGCTTAGCCCCGGGACAGGGAGAGACCCAGTACTTC
-	TRBV6-1	14	TRBJ1-1	-	CASSRRGGNTEAFF	TGTGCCAGCAGTAGAAGGGGGGGGAACACTGAAGCTTTCTTT
TRBD2	TRBV4-2	17	TRBJ2-7	many	CASSQDRGLAGGYEQYF	TGTGCCAGCAGCCAAGATAGGGGACTAGCGGGAGGCTACGAGCAGTACTTC
-	TRBV20-1	13	TRBJ2-2	many	CSARRGNTGELFF	TGCAGTGCAAGACGGGGGAACACCGGGGAGCTGTTTTTT
-	TRBV28	16	TRBJ1-2	many	CASSFPPLETGYGYTF	TGTGCCAGCAGTTTCCCCCCGTTAGAGACCGGCTATGGCTACACCTTC
TRBD2	TRBV20-1	16	TRBJ2-7	many	CSARGPGLAGVDEQYF	TGCAGTGCTAGAGGCCCGGGACTAGCGGGAGTCGACGAGCAGTACTTC
TRBD2	TRBV27	16	TRBJ2-5	many	CASSTGVSSGRETQYF	TGTGCCAGCAGTACCGGCGTGTCTAGCGGGAGAGAGACCCAGTACTTC
TRBD2	TRBV20-1	14	TRBJ2-7	-	CSARVAAGAYEQYF	TGCAGTGCTAGAGTAGCAGCGGGAGCCTACGAGCAGTACTTC
TRBD1	TRBV20-1	14	TRBJ2-5	many	CSAGVGTAQETQYF	TGCAGTGCTGGGGTCGGGACAGCACAAGAGACCCAGTACTTC
TRBD1	TRBV2	15	TRBJ2-7	many	CASSEAYPRTGRQYF	TGTGCCAGCAGTGAAGCATACCCCCGGACAGGGAGGCAGTACTTC
-	TRBV12-5	13	TRBJ2-5	-	CASGLLVSETKYF	TGTGCTAGTGGTTTGCTAGTGTCAGAGACCAAGTACTTC
TRBD2	TRBV29-1	13	TRBJ2-7	many	CSVVLLAGYEQYF	TGCAGCGTTGTCTTGCTAGCGGGCTACGAGCAGTACTTC
-	TRBV29-1	16	TRBJ1-1	many	CSGGGGRRPLNTEAFF	TGCAGCGGCGGAGGGGGAAGACGGCCCCTGAACACTGAAGCTTTCTTT
TRBD1	TRBV28	18	TRBJ1-5	many	CASSTVGRRGLGNQPQHF	TGTGCCAGCAGTACCGTGGGGCGAAGGGGGCTCGGAAATCAGCCCCAGCATTTT
-	TRBV2	20	TRBJ1-2	many	CASSESSVRWGRVSNYGYTF	TGTGCCAGCAGTGAAAGCTCCGTCAGGTGGGGCAGGGTGTCTAACTATGGCTACACCTTC